This T cell receptor (beta chain) was captured in a study of cytomegalovirus exposure and HLA in healthy donors. Method: immunoSEQ multiplex PCR; TCRdb's copy keeps in-frame clones and lacks some. In the table there are approximately 270,000 clones, about 86% of which are singletons. Unmatched junction bases numbered 5, after V lost 6 bases and J lost 7 bases. In germline, CDR1 is MNHEY, CDR2 SVGAGI. This CDR3 region has 13 residues. Sequenced sample: PBMCs. The sequence was collected from a woman under 30 in good health and CMV-seronegative. The chain is built from TRBV6-5 and TRBJ2-1; the match to TRBD1 covers 8 bases. CDR3 DNA sequence: TGTGCCAGCAGCCGGACAGGGTCAAATGAGCAGTTCTTC. Protein product: CASSRTGSNEQFF.